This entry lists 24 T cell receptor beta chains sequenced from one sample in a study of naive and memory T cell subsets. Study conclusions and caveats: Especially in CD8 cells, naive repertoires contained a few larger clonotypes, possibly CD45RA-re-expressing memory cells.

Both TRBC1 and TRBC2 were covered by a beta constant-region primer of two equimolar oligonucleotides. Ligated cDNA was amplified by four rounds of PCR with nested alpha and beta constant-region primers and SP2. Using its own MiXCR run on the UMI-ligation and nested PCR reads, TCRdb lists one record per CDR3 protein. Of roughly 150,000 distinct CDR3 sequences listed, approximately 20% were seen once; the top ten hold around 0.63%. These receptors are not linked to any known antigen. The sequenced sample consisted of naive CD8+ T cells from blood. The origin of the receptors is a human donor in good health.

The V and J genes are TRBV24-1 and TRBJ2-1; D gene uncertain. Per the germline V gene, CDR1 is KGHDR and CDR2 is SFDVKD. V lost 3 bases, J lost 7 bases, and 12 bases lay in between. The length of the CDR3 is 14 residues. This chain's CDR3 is CATSDAVSGNEQFF. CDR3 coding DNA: TGTGCCACCAGTGATGCTGTTTCCGGAAATGAGCAGTTCTTC.

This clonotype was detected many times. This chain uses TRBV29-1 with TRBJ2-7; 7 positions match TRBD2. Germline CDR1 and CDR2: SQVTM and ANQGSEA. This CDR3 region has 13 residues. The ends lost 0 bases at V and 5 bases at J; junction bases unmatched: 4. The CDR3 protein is CSVEDWEGDEQYF. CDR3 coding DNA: TGCAGCGTTGAAGACTGGGAGGGCGACGAGCAGTACTTC.

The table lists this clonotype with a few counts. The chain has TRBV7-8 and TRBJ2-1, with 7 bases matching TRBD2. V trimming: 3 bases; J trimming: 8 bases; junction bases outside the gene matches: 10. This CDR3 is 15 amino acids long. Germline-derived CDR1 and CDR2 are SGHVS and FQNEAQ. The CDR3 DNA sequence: TGTGCCAGCAGCTTGAGGCTAGCGGTCGGAGATGAGCAGTTCTTC. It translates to CASSLRLAVGDEQFF.

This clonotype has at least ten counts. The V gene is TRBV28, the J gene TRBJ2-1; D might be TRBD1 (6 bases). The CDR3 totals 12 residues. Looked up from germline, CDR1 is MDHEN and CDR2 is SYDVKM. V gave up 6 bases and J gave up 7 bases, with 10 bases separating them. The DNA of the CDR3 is TGTGCCAGCAGCTGGGACATTAATGAGCAGTTCTTC. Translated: CASSWDINEQFF.

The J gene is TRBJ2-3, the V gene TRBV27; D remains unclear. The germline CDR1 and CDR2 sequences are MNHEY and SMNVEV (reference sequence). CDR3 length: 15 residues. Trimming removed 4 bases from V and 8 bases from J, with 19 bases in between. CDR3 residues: CASSSLDILSGTQYF. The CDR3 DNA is TGTGCCAGCAGTTCGCTAGATATCTTGAGTGGTACGCAGTATTTT.

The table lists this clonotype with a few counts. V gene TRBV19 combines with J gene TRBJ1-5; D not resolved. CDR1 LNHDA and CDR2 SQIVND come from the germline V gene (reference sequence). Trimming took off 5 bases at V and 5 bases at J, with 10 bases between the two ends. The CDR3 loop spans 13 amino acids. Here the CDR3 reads CASSPAIYQPQHF. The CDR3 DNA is TGTGCCAGTAGTCCCGCGATATATCAGCCCCAGCATTTT.

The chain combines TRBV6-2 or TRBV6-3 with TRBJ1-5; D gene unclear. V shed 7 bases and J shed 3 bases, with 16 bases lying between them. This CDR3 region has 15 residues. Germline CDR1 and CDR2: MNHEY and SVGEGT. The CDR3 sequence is CASTEIWRDNQPQHF. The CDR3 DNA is TGTGCCAGCACCGAAATCTGGCGGGACAATCAGCCCCAGCATTTT.

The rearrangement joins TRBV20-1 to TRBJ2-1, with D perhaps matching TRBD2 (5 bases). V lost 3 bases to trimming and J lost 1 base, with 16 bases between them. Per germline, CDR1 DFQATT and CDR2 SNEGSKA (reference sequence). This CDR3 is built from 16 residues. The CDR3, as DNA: TGCAGTGCTAGTGCCTCAGCGGAGTGGTCCTACAATGAGCAGTTCTTC. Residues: CSASASAEWSYNEQFF.

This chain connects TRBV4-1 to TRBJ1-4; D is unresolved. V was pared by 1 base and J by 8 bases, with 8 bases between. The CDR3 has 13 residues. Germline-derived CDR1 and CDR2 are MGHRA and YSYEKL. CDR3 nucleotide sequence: TGCGCCAGCAGCCAAGTGAGGACCGAAAAACTGTTTTTT. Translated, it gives CASSQVRTEKLFF.

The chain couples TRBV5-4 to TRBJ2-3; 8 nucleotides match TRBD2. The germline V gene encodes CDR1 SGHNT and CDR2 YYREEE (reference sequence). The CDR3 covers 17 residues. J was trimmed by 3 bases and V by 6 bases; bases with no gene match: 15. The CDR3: CASTTQGAGEWTDTQYF. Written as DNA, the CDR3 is TGTGCCAGCACGACCCAAGGAGCGGGGGAGTGGACAGATACGCAGTATTTT.

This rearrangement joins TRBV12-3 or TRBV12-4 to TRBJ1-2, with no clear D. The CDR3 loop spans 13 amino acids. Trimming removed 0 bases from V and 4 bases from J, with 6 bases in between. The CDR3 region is CASSLAALYGYTF. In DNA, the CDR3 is TGTGCCAGCAGTTTAGCAGCTCTCTATGGCTACACCTTC.

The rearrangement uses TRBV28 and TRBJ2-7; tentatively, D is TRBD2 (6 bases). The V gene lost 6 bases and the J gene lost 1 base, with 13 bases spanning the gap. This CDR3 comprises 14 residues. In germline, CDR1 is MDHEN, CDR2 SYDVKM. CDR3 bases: TGTGCCAGCAGCTCCCAGCGGGTTTCCTACGAGCAGTACTTC. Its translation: CASSSQRVSYEQYF. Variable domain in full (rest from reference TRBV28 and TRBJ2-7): DVKVTQSSRYLVKRTGEKVFLECVQDMDHENMFWYRQDPGLGLRLIYFSYDVKMKEKGDIPEGYSVSREKKERFSLILESASTNQTSMYLCASSSQRVSYEQYFGPGTRLTVT.

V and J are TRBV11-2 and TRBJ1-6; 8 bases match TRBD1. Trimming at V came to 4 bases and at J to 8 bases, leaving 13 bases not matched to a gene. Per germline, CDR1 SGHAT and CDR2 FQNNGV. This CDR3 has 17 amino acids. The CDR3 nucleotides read TGTGCCAGCAGCTCACCCGACAGGGGCCCCTGGGATTCACCCCTCCACTTT. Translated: CASSSPDRGPWDSPLHF.

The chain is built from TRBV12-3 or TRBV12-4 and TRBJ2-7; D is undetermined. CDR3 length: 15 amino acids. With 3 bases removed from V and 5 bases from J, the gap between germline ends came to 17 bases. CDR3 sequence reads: CASSFLFGAPHEQYF. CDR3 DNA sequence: TGTGCCAGCAGTTTTCTTTTCGGAGCCCCCCACGAGCAGTACTTC.

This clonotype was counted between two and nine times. The CDR3 loop is CASSQVPRNLNTEAFF. The CDR3, as DNA: TGCGCCAGCAGCCAAGTCCCCCGGAATTTAAACACTGAAGCTTTCTTT. The gene calls are TRBV4-1 and TRBJ1-1; D is ambiguous. Trimming cost V 1 base and J 2 bases, with 14 bases left between them. The germline CDR1 and CDR2 sequences are MGHRA and YSYEKL. The CDR3 runs 16 residues.

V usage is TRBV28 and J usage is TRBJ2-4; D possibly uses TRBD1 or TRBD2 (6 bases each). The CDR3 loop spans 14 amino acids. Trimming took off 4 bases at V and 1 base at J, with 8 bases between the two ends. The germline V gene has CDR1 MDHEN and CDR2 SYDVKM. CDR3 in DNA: TGTGCCAGCAGTTGGAGGGGGGCCAAAAACATTCAGTACTTC. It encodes CASSWRGAKNIQYF.

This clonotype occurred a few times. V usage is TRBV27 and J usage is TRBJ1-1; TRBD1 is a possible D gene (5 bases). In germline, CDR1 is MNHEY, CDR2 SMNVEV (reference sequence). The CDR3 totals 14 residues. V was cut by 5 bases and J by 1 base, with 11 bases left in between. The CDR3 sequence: CASSPSGENTEAFF. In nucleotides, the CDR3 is TGTGCCAGCAGTCCGTCGGGGGAGAACACTGAAGCTTTCTTT.

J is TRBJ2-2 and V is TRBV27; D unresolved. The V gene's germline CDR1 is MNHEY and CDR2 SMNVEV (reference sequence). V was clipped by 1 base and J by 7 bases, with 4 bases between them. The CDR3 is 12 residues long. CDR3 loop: CASSLYGGELFF. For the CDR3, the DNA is TGTGCCAGCAGTTTATATGGCGGGGAGCTGTTTTTT.

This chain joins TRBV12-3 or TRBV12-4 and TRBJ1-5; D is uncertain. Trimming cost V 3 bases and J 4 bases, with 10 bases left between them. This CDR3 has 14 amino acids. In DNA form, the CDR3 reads TGTGCCAGCAGTTTGAGGCAGCTTAATCAGCCCCAGCATTTT. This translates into CASSLRQLNQPQHF.

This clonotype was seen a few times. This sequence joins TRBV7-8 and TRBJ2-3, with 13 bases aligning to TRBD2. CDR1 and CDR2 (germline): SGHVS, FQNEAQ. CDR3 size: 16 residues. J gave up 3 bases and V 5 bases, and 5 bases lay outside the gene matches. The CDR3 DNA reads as TGTGCCAGCAGCCTTTGGACTAGCGGGAGAACAGATACGCAGTATTTT. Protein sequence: CASSLWTSGRTDTQYF.

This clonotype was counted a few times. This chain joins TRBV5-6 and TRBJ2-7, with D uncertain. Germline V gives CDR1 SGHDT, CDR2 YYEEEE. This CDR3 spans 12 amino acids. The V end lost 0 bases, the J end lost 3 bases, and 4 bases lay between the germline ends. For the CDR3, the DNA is TGTGCCAGCAGCTTGGCGAACTACGAGCAGTACTTC. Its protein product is CASSLANYEQYF.

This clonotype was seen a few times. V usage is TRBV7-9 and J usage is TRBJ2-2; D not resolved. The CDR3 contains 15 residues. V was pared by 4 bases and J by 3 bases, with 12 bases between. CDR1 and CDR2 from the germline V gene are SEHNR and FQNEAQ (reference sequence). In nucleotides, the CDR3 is TGTGCCAGCAGCTATGCGGCGGCGTACACCGGGGAGCTGTTTTTT. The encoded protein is CASSYAAAYTGELFF.

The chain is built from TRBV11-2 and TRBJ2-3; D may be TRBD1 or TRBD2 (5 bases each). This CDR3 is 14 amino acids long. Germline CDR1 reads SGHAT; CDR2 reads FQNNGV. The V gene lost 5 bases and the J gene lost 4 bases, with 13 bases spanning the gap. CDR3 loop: CASSTPGRADTQYF. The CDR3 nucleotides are TGTGCCAGCAGCACCCCGGGACGGGCAGATACGCAGTATTTT.

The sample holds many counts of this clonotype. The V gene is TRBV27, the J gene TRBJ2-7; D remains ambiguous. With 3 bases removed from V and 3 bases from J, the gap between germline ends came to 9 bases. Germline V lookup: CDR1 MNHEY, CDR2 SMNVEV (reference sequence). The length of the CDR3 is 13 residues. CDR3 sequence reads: CASSFRWNYEQYF. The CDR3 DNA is TGTGCCAGCAGTTTCAGATGGAACTACGAGCAGTACTTC.